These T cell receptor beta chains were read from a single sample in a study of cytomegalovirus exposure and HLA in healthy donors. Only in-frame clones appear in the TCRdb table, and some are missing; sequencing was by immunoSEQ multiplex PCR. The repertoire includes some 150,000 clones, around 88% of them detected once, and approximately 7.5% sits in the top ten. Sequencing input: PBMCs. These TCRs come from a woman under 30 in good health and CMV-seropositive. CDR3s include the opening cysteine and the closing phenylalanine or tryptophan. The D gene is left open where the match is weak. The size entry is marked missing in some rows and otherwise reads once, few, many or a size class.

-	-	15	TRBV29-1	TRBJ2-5	CSVEDWSGDRETQYF	TGCAGCGTTGAAGATTGGTCGGGGGACCGAGAGACCCAGTACTTC
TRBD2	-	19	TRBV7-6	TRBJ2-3	CASSLLAGGPSVGTDTQYF	TGTGCCAGCAGCTTACTAGCGGGGGGGCCTTCTGTCGGCACAGATACGCAGTATTTT
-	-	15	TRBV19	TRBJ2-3	CATSPGGGRTDTQYF	TGTGCCACTTCACCAGGGGGAGGCCGCACAGATACGCAGTATTTT
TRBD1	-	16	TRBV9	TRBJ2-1	CASSVEGQGVYNEQFF	TGTGCCAGCAGCGTAGAGGGGCAGGGGGTGTACAATGAGCAGTTCTTC
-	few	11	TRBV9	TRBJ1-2	CASHSPYGYTF	TGTGCCAGCCACTCCCCTTATGGCTACACCTTC
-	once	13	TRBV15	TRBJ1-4	CATSRDGSEKLFF	TGTGCCACCAGCAGAGATGGCAGTGAAAAACTGTTTTTT
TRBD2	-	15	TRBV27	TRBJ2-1	CASSSPGLAGNEQFF	TGTGCCAGCAGTTCACCGGGACTAGCGGGCAATGAGCAGTTCTTC
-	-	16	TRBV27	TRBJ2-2	CASSLFGLANTGELFF	TGTGCCAGCAGTTTATTTGGCCTAGCGAACACCGGGGAGCTGTTTTTT
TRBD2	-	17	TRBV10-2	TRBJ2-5	CASSGLAGVFDRETQYF	TGCGCCAGCAGTGGCCTAGCGGGAGTTTTTGATCGGGAGACCCAGTACTTC
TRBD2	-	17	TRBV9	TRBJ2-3	CASSAQPGLAFADTQYF	TGTGCCAGCAGCGCTCAACCGGGACTAGCATTCGCAGATACGCAGTATTTT
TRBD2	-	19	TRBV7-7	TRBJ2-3	CASSLGGSGRATSTDTQYF	TGTGCTAGCAGCTTAGGTGGCAGCGGGAGGGCGACTAGCACAGATACGCAGTATTTT